This TCR beta chain was recorded in a study of tumor-infiltrating lymphocytes in primary liver carcinoma. Study background: Men and women, 30 to 69 years of age, made up the patients.

Concerning this clonotype: Its antigen is not identified. The junction shows a germline mismatch at one end, possibly a read error.

A constant-region primer served to make TCR beta cDNA from about 500 ng total RNA. Generation of the TCR beta libraries relied on three nested multiplex PCR rounds using slightly modified ARM-PCR. With TRBV1-TRBV30 forward primers and a C-beta reverse primer, the first two PCR rounds were run for around 10 cycles each. Via MiXCR, TCRdb re-called the multiplex PCR reads, giving one row per CDR3 protein. The sample carries about 320,000 distinct CDR3 sequences, around three fifths recorded once. CDR1 is SGHVS, CDR2 FQNEAQ, per germline. This CDR3 region has 14 residues. The study, taken as a whole, reports: Overlap in tumor-adjacent and tumor-blood pairs fell below that of tumor region pairs.

The source of the blood RNA was unsorted whole blood, and germline DNA was extracted as well. This chain uses TRBV7-8 with TRBJ2-5; unclear D gene. Specimen: peripheral blood. The sequence came from a man aged 40-49 years with primary liver carcinoma and hepatitis B virus infection. CDR3 DNA: TGTGTCAGCAGCTTAATCTCCCTACAAGAGACCCAGTACTTC. Residues: CVSSLISLQETQYF.